A selection of T cell receptor beta chains follows, all from one sample in a study of beta chain features in type 1 diabetes. Assay: immunoSEQ multiplex PCR; the TCRdb copy retains only in-frame clones and omits some. The sample carries around 690,000 clones, over 10% recorded once. The sequenced sample consisted of naive CD4+ T cells from blood. These receptor sequences come from a man in his thirties or forties with type 1 diabetes. CDR3s include the opening cysteine and the closing phenylalanine or tryptophan. A D gene is named only where the DNA matches it firmly. Size is omitted from some rows. Given values are once, few, many or a class for expanded clones.

-,-,TRBJ2-3,TRBV23-1,TGCGCCAGCAGTCAAAACTCAAACACACGGGCAGCTACGCAGTATTTT,CASSQNSNTRAATQYF
-,-,TRBJ2-4,TRBV4-2,TGTGCCAGCAGCCAAGAGACGACAGATGTAAACATTCAGTACTTC,CASSQETTDVNIQYF
-,-,TRBJ1-1,TRBV7-9,TGTGCCAGCACCGTTGAGGTGGCCACTGAAGCTTTCTTT,CASTVEVATEAFF
-,-,TRBJ2-5,TRBV25-1,TGTGCCAGCAGTATCACTACGGGAACCGGGGGAGAGACCCAGTACTTC,CASSITTGTGGETQYF
-,few,TRBJ1-4,TRBV29-1,TGCAGCGTTGAAGGTCCCGGGAGGGAAAAACTGTTTTTT,CSVEGPGREKLFF
-,-,TRBJ1-5,TRBV30,TGTGCCTGGAAACCACAGGGTCGTAGCAATCAGCCCCAGCATTTT,CAWKPQGRSNQPQHF
-,few,TRBJ1-3,TRBV7-9,TGTGCCAGCAGCTCCCAGGGAAGTGGAAACACCATATATTTT,CASSSQGSGNTIYF
-,few,TRBJ2-2,TRBV5-1,TGCGCCAGCAGCTTGAATTCCGGGACGGGCAGCGGGGAGCTGTTTTTT,CASSLNSGTGSGELFF
-,few,TRBJ2-7,TRBV29-1,TGCAGCGTCGAAAGGGACGGCCCAGAGGAGTACTTC,CSVERDGPEEYF
TRBD1,few,TRBJ1-2,TRBV9,TGTGCCAGCAGTCGTGGACAGGACGGCTCTGGCTACACCTTC,CASSRGQDGSGYTF
-,-,TRBJ2-5,TRBV5-1,TGCGCCAGCAGCTCTGGCGGAGAGACCCAGTACTTC,CASSSGGETQYF
-,few,TRBJ2-1,TRBV9,TGTGCCAGCACCGACAACGGGGACTCCTACAATGAGCAGTTCTTC,CASTDNGDSYNEQFF
-,few,TRBJ2-3,TRBV7-9,TGTGCCAGCAGCTTCAGGGCGCCTAGCACAGATACGCAGTATTTT,CASSFRAPSTDTQYF
-,few,TRBJ1-6,TRBV30,TGTGCCTGGAGTGGGGCAGGCTATAATTCACCCCTCCACTTT,CAWSGAGYNSPLHF
-,-,TRBJ2-7,TRBV25-1,TGTGCCAGCAGTGGGAGTGCCACCTACGAGCAGTACTTC,CASSGSATYEQYF